Listed here are 6 T cell receptor beta chains from one sample, sequenced in a study of early T cells in non-severe SARS-CoV-2 infection (dated by TCRdb to the early 2020s). The library came from 5' RACE. The sequencer was a NextSeq 500. TCRdb redid the processing of the public reads, applying fastp at Q25 and MiXCR, and retained in-frame beta chains. A single entry per CDR3 protein holds the most common genes and DNA from its merged rows. The sample table holds about 64,000 distinct CDR3 sequences, of which 4.9% were seen once. 4.5% to 5.5% of the sample is held by the ten biggest clonotypes. The sequencing input was whole blood. These receptor sequences come from an adult who was a healthcare worker with PCR-confirmed SARS-CoV-2 infection or an uninfected control (not recorded which).

At least ten counts were recorded for this clonotype. The chain carries TRBV18 and TRBJ2-5, with D tentatively TRBD1 (6 bases). V was shortened by 4 bases and J by 4 bases, with 10 bases between the two germline ends. Germline loops: CDR1 KGHSH, CDR2 LQKENI. This CDR3 is 13 amino acids long. The CDR3 reads CASSLDSGETQYF. The CDR3 DNA reads as TGTGCCAGCTCACTGGACAGTGGAGAGACCCAGTACTTC.

At least ten counts were recorded for this clonotype. The J gene is TRBJ2-5, the V gene TRBV7-6; possibly TRBD1 for D (6 bases). Germline assignment: CDR1 SGHVS and CDR2 FNYEAQ. V shed 6 bases and J shed 7 bases, with 15 bases lying between them. CDR3 length: 13 residues. DNA for the CDR3: TGTGCCAGCAGTCAGGGACACGAAACGACCCAGTACTTC. As protein: CASSQGHETTQYF.

Comment on this clonotype: Just one base apart from a much larger clone, this may be a read error. This chain connects TRBV7-2 to TRBJ2-3; TRBD2 matches 11 bases. The germline CDR1 and CDR2 sequences are SGHTA and FQGNSA. Trimming cost V 1 base and J 5 bases; bases outside gene matches: 8. The CDR3 loop spans 17 amino acids. The CDR3 spells CASSLGLAGGLVDTQYF. The CDR3 nucleotides are TGTGCCAGCAGCTTAGGTCTAGCGGGAGGATTGGTAGATACGCAGTATTTT.

This clonotype occurred many times. The V call is TRBV4-2, the J call TRBJ2-3; 12 bases agree with TRBD2. V trimming: 3 bases; J trimming: 3 bases; junction bases outside the gene matches: 13. The CDR3 has 19 residues. CDR1 is LGHNA and CDR2 is YNFKEQ in the germline V gene. In nucleotides, the CDR3 is TGTGCCAGCAGCCATAAAAGGGAGACTAGCGGGGGATCTACAGATACGCAGTATTTT. It specifies CASSHKRETSGGSTDTQYF.

This clonotype occurred many times. The chain joins TRBV12-3 or TRBV12-4 to TRBJ1-1, with a tentative D call TRBD1 (5 bases). V was pared by 6 bases and J by 4 bases, with 15 bases between. The CDR3 contains 14 residues. CDR3 nucleotides: TGTGCCAGCAGCGTCCAGGGTATGGTCACTGAAGCTTTCTTT. Protein sequence: CASSVQGMVTEAFF.

This clonotype was counted only a few times. The rearrangement joins TRBV2 to TRBJ2-7; 12 bases align to TRBD2. V trimming: 8 bases; J trimming: 2 bases; junction bases outside the gene matches: 7. This CDR3 comprises 15 residues. Germline CDR1 reads SNHLY; CDR2 reads FYNNEI. CDR3 residues: CASGGGLAGTYEQYF. In DNA, the CDR3 is TGTGCCAGCGGTGGAGGACTAGCGGGGACCTACGAGCAGTACTTC.